This passage covers 25 T cell receptor beta chains from one sample sequenced in a study of T-cell reconstitution after alpha-beta-depleted transplantation in children (dated by TCRdb to about 2016). Receptors were amplified or captured by PCR. Data came from an Illumina HiSeq 2500. TCR libraries were prepared with molecular barcoding, using unique molecular identifiers to normalize TCRbeta repertoire quantification. TCRdb reran the public reads through fastp at Q25 and MiXCR, keeping productive beta chains. Every CDR3 protein is listed once, alongside the most common genes and DNA of its rows. The sample yields some 240,000 distinct CDR3 sequences; about 12% were counted once. The ten largest clones take up around 3% of the sample. The sample in question was PBMCs from the stem cell graft donor, obtained from the stem cell graft. All receptors come from a human donor who donated a stem cell graft to a child with acute lymphoblastic leukemia.

This clonotype was detected many times. The chain joins TRBV20-1 to TRBJ2-4; no clear D. V was pared by 6 bases and J by 7 bases, with 4 bases between. The CDR3 runs to 9 residues. From germline, CDR1 is DFQATT and CDR2 SNEGSKA (reference sequence). CDR3 in DNA: TGCAGTGCAGGGAACATTCAGTACTTC. Its protein is CSAGNIQYF.

The CDR3 is CASSVRQADTEAFF. CDR3 DNA: TGTGCCAGCAGCGTACGACAGGCCGACACTGAAGCTTTCTTT. The chain joins TRBV9 to TRBJ1-1; maybe TRBD1 (6 bases). Germline V gene lookup returns CDR1 SGDLS and CDR2 YYNGEE. This CDR3 contains 14 residues. Between the trimmed V and J ends, which lost 1 base and 3 bases, there was a span of 10 bases.

This clonotype appeared many times. This chain joins TRBV29-1 and TRBJ2-7; 7 bases are shared with TRBD1. The CDR3 sequence is 13 residues long. V trimming: 0 bases; J trimming: 9 bases; junction bases outside the gene matches: 8. The germline CDR1 and CDR2 sequences are SQVTM and ANQGSEA. The CDR3 DNA reads TGCAGCGTTGAAGATAAACAGGGGAAGTGGCAGTACTTC. This translates into CSVEDKQGKWQYF.

The sample holds many counts of this clonotype. The chain combines TRBV6-5 with TRBJ1-6; D is unclear. The germline V gene encodes CDR1 MNHEY and CDR2 SVGAGI. V dropped 5 bases and J dropped 7 bases, with 6 bases sitting between them. This CDR3 spans 12 amino acids. In nucleotides, the CDR3 is TGTGCCAGCAGTACAGCCAATTCACCCCTCCACTTT. Translated, it gives CASSTANSPLHF.

This clonotype was counted at least ten times. The genes are TRBV7-9 and TRBJ2-7; D might be TRBD1 (5 bases). CDR3 size: 11 residues. V was clipped by 4 bases and J by 6 bases, with 7 bases between them. The germline CDR1 and CDR2 sequences are SEHNR and FQNEAQ (reference sequence). The chain's CDR3 is CASSSGSEQYF. CDR3 sequence (DNA): TGTGCCAGCAGCTCAGGGTCCGAGCAGTACTTC.

This clonotype was observed a handful of times. The genes are TRBV28 and TRBJ2-7, with 10 bases identical to TRBD2. Losses at the gene ends were 5 bases for V and 1 base for J; bases not matched to a gene: 8. The CDR3 runs 16 residues. CDR1 is MDHEN, CDR2 SYDVKM, per germline. In DNA, the CDR3 is TGTGCCAGCAGTCTTCCAACTAGCGGGGCTTCCTACGAGCAGTACTTC. Protein: CASSLPTSGASYEQYF.

This clonotype was detected many times. This sequence joins TRBV29-1 and TRBJ1-2, with 7 bases fitting TRBD1. In germline, CDR1 is SQVTM, CDR2 ANQGSEA. J was trimmed by 5 bases and V by 7 bases; bases with no gene match: 4. The CDR3 is 11 residues long. Here the CDR3 DNA reads TGCAGCGGCGAACAGGGGTATGGCTACACCTTC. It is translated as CSGEQGYGYTF.

This clonotype is medium-sized by share. J is TRBJ2-1 and V is TRBV2; weak D call: TRBD1 (6 bases). CDR1 and CDR2 (germline): SNHLY, FYNNEI. The CDR3 has 14 amino acids. The ends were cut back, 4 bases at V and 1 base at J, with 8 bases in the middle. The CDR3 loop reads CASSVDSSYNEQFF. CDR3 DNA: TGTGCCAGCAGTGTGGACAGTTCCTACAATGAGCAGTTCTTC.

Ten or more counts support this clonotype. The rearrangement joins TRBV7-2 to TRBJ2-4; D is possibly TRBD1 or TRBD2 (5 bases each). The germline gives CDR1 SGHTA, CDR2 FQGNSA. V was clipped by 1 base and J by 7 bases, with 5 bases between them. The CDR3 has 12 residues. CDR3 DNA: TGTGCCAGCAGCTTAGGGGGGAACATTCAGTACTTC. Its protein is CASSLGGNIQYF.

About this clonotype itself: This sequence may be a read error, since a much larger clone differs from it by one base. The CDR3 here is CASSPKEKNIRYF. CDR3 DNA sequence: TGTGCCAGCAGCCCGAAAGAGAAAAACATTCGGTACTTC. V usage is TRBV4-2 and J usage is TRBJ2-4; no definite D call. The CDR3 loop spans 13 amino acids. Germline V lookup: CDR1 LGHNA, CDR2 YNFKEQ.

The sample holds many counts of this clonotype. J is TRBJ1-3 and V is TRBV5-8; D remains ambiguous. CDR1 is SGHTS, CDR2 YDEGEE, per germline. The CDR3 totals 16 residues. Trimming left V 2 bases short and J 0 bases short, with 12 bases between. CDR3 loop: CASSFGGQTSGNTIYF. The CDR3 DNA follows: TGTGCCAGCAGCTTCGGCGGCCAAACCTCTGGAAACACCATATATTTT.

This clonotype was observed many times. CDR3 DNA sequence: TGTGCCAGCAGTTTTGTTTCTACAGGAGGATCCTACGAGCAGTACTTC. It translates to CASSFVSTGGSYEQYF. This chain links TRBV12-3 or TRBV12-4 with TRBJ2-7; tentatively, D is TRBD1 or TRBD2 (5 bases each). The CDR3 has 16 residues. V lost 3 bases to trimming and J lost 1 base, with 16 bases between them.

The sample holds many counts of this clonotype. The chain is built from TRBV5-6 and TRBJ2-7, with D perhaps TRBD2 (5 bases). V was cut by 0 bases and J by 1 base, with 8 bases left in between. The CDR3 loop spans 14 amino acids. CDR1 and CDR2 from the germline V gene are SGHDT and YYEEEE. CDR3 amino acids: CASSLGPGSYEQYF. Written as DNA, the CDR3 is TGTGCCAGCAGCTTGGGCCCGGGATCCTACGAGCAGTACTTC. Supplemented by reference TRBV5-6 and TRBJ2-7, the full variable domain reads DAGVTQSPTHLIKTRGQQVTLRCSPKSGHDTVSWYQQALGQGPQFIFQYYEEEERQRGNFPDRFSGHQFPNYSSELNVNALLLGDSALYLCASSLGPGSYEQYFGPGTRLTVT.

This sequence joins TRBV18 and TRBJ2-3; possible D gene TRBD2, 5 bases. Germline V gene sequence: CDR1 KGHSH, CDR2 LQKENI. This CDR3 is built from 13 residues. The V end was cut by 1 base, the J end by 6 bases, with 8 bases between. DNA for the CDR3: TGTGCCAGCTCACCACGGACTGTGGATACGCAGTATTTT. Translation gives CASSPRTVDTQYF.

The sample holds many counts of this clonotype. CDR3 DNA: TGTGCCAGCAGTTACTACCGGGACTCCCCGGGGGAGACCCAGTACTTC. It encodes CASSYYRDSPGETQYF. The chain combines TRBV6-5 with TRBJ2-5; tentative D call: TRBD2 (6 bases). This CDR3 has 16 residues. Germline assignment: CDR1 MNHEY and CDR2 SVGAGI. Trimming removed 1 base at V and 5 bases at J, with 17 bases between.

This clonotype was recorded at least ten times. The chain links TRBV2 to TRBJ1-2; 7 bases fit TRBD1. Germline loops: CDR1 SNHLY, CDR2 FYNNEI. The length of the CDR3 is 14 residues. J lost 4 bases, V lost 8 bases, and 10 bases had no gene match. DNA for the CDR3: TGTGCCAGCGGAGGGGACAGCGGCAGCTATGGCTACACCTTC. It codes for CASGGDSGSYGYTF. Using reference TRBV2 and TRBJ1-2 for the parts outside the CDR3, the full variable domain is EPEVTQTPSHQVTQMGQEVILRCVPISNHLYFYWYRQILGQKVEFLVSFYNNEISEKSEIFDDQFSVERPDGSNFTLKIRSTKLEDSAMYFCASGGDSGSYGYTFGSGTRLTVV.

The sample holds many counts of this clonotype. This sequence joins TRBV29-1 and TRBJ2-1, with D tentatively TRBD2 (5 bases). The germline V gene has CDR1 SQVTM and CDR2 ANQGSEA. Trimming cost V 4 bases and J 7 bases, with 14 bases left between them. CDR3 size: 13 residues. The CDR3, as DNA: TGCAGCGTTGGCGGGTTCAGTTCTAATGAGCAGTTCTTC. Encoded protein: CSVGGFSSNEQFF.

At least ten counts were recorded for this clonotype. V and J are TRBV7-9 and TRBJ1-1; maybe TRBD1 (6 bases). In germline, CDR1 is SEHNR, CDR2 FQNEAQ (reference sequence). The CDR3 is 15 residues long. V dropped 4 bases and J dropped 5 bases, with 17 bases sitting between them. The CDR3 DNA follows: TGTGCCAGCAGCTCATACAAGGGGGTTGGGACTGAAGCTTTCTTT. As protein: CASSSYKGVGTEAFF.

The chain uses TRBV18 and TRBJ1-1; possibly TRBD1 for D (5 bases). Trimming took off 0 bases at V and 3 bases at J, with 5 bases between the two ends. Germline loops: CDR1 KGHSH, CDR2 LQKENI. This CDR3 has 13 residues. CDR3 DNA: TGTGCCAGCTCACCACCGACAGACACTGAAGCTTTCTTT. Protein: CASSPPTDTEAFF.

In its sample, this clonotype was seen many times. The rearrangement links TRBV7-9 to TRBJ2-7, with 8 bases lining up with TRBD1. J lost 5 bases, V lost 6 bases, and 12 bases had no gene match. The length of the CDR3 is 15 residues. CDR1 and CDR2 (germline): SEHNR, FQNEAQ (reference sequence). In nucleotides, the CDR3 is TGTGCCAGCAGTCGCGGCACAGGGGGATATCACGAGCAGTACTTC. Encoded protein: CASSRGTGGYHEQYF.

This clonotype was seen at least ten times. The rearrangement uses TRBV7-9 and TRBJ2-3; TRBD2 matches at 9 bases. Germline loops: CDR1 SEHNR, CDR2 FQNEAQ (reference sequence). The CDR3 is 16 amino acids. The J segment lost 5 bases and the V segment lost 4 bases, leaving 10 bases of the junction unmatched. The CDR3 is CASSSLTSGAGDTQYF. CDR3 DNA sequence: TGTGCCAGCAGCTCTTTGACTAGCGGAGCTGGAGATACGCAGTATTTT.

This clonotype has at least ten counts. The J gene is TRBJ1-5, the V gene TRBV25-1; D might be TRBD1 (5 bases). Trimming took 2 bases from V and 0 from J, leaving 8 bases between them. Germline values: CDR1 MGHDK, CDR2 SYGVNS. CDR3 length: 15 residues. CDR3 sequence (DNA): TGTGCCAGCAGTGAAAGGGGTTATAGCAATCAGCCCCAGCATTTT. This sequence encodes CASSERGYSNQPQHF.

This clonotype was observed a few times. The chain joins TRBV3-1 to TRBJ1-1; 10 nucleotides match TRBD1. CDR3 size: 15 residues. The germline V gene encodes CDR1 LGHDT and CDR2 YNNKEL (reference sequence). V lost 4 bases to trimming and J lost 6 bases; unmatched junction nucleotides: 8. The CDR3 protein is CASSPSGQGGPEAFF. The CDR3 region has the DNA TGTGCCAGCAGCCCTTCCGGACAGGGGGGGCCTGAAGCTTTCTTT.

This clonotype was counted only a few times. The chain is built from TRBV5-1 and TRBJ2-3; D not resolved. V was clipped by 0 bases and J by 2 bases, with 7 bases between them. The CDR3 extends over 14 amino acids. Germline V gives CDR1 SGHRS, CDR2 YFSETQ. CDR3 DNA: TGCGCCAGCAGCTTGGTCGGCTTCACAGATACGCAGTATTTT. This sequence encodes CASSLVGFTDTQYF.

This clonotype was picked up one time. This may be a read error, as it is one base from a much larger clone. V is TRBV5-1 and J is TRBJ2-6; the D gene is possibly TRBD1 (6 bases). CDR3 length equals 14 residues. The germline CDR1 and CDR2 sequences are SGHRS and YFSETQ. In nucleotides, the CDR3 is TGCGCCAGCAGGGGGGCACCTGGGGCCAACGTCCTGTCTTTC. It is translated as CASRGAPGANVLSF.